The rows below give T cell receptor beta chains drawn from one sample of a study of blood T cells in healthy people across ages. One entry per CDR3 protein results from TCRdb running MiXCR on the 5' RACE reads. The repertoire holds hundreds of thousands of distinct CDR3 sequences, roughly 60% seen once, with 22% in the top ten. Material for sequencing was blood. These receptors came from a man aged 30 to 39 in good health. The CDR3 runs from the conserved cysteine through the conserved F or W. A D gene is named only where the DNA matches it firmly. Only part of the rows carry a size: once, few, many, or a class if the clone is expanded.

clone size: -; J gene: TRBJ2-1; D gene: TRBD2; V gene: TRBV10-3; CDR3 protein: CAISERGGSGGYNEQFF; CDR3 DNA: TGTGCCATCAGTGAGAGGGGTGGTAGCGGGGGCTACAATGAGCAGTTCTTC
clone size: -; J gene: TRBJ2-7; D gene: TRBD1; V gene: TRBV3-1; CDR3 protein: CASSRFQGAYEQYF; CDR3 DNA: TGTGCCAGCAGCCGCTTCCAGGGGGCCTACGAGCAGTACTTC
clone size: once; J gene: TRBJ2-7; D gene: -; V gene: TRBV20-1; CDR3 protein: CSAILRTGSYEQYF; CDR3 DNA: TGCAGTGCCATTCTCAGGACGGGAAGCTACGAGCAGTACTTC
clone size: few; J gene: TRBJ2-7; D gene: -; V gene: TRBV5-1; CDR3 protein: CASSAETYEQYF; CDR3 DNA: TGCGCCAGCAGTGCGGAGACCTACGAGCAGTACTTC
clone size: few; J gene: TRBJ1-2; D gene: -; V gene: TRBV7-9; CDR3 protein: CASSLEAGYGYTF; CDR3 DNA: TGTGCCAGCAGCTTAGAAGCAGGCTATGGCTACACCTTC
clone size: few; J gene: TRBJ1-1; D gene: TRBD1; V gene: TRBV5-1; CDR3 protein: CASTTQGAGTEAFF; CDR3 DNA: TGCGCCAGCACGACCCAGGGGGCAGGCACTGAAGCTTTCTTT
clone size: -; J gene: TRBJ1-1; D gene: -; V gene: TRBV12-3/TRBV12-4; CDR3 protein: CASRPGGTPNTEAFF; CDR3 DNA: TGTGCCAGCAGACCGGGGGGGACGCCAAACACTGAAGCTTTCTTT
clone size: -; J gene: TRBJ2-1; D gene: -; V gene: TRBV12-3/TRBV12-4; CDR3 protein: CASSLTRVGSGDEQFF; CDR3 DNA: TGTGCCAGCAGTTTAACCCGTGTGGGGTCCGGGGATGAGCAGTTCTTC
clone size: few; J gene: TRBJ2-5; D gene: -; V gene: TRBV6-5; CDR3 protein: CASSYSPDTQETQYF; CDR3 DNA: TGTGCCAGCAGTTACTCCCCGGACACACAAGAGACCCAGTACTTC
clone size: once; J gene: TRBJ2-1; D gene: -; V gene: TRBV3-1; CDR3 protein: CASSQDVRVDEQFF; CDR3 DNA: TGTGCCAGCAGCCAAGATGTGAGGGTTGATGAGCAGTTCTTC
clone size: few; J gene: TRBJ2-3; D gene: TRBD1; V gene: TRBV27; CDR3 protein: CASSLSGTDTDTQYF; CDR3 DNA: TGTGCCAGCAGTTTATCCGGGACAGACACAGATACGCAGTATTTT
clone size: -; J gene: TRBJ2-1; D gene: TRBD2; V gene: TRBV4-2; CDR3 protein: CASSQGGGGSYNEQFF; CDR3 DNA: TGTGCCAGCAGCCAAGGTGGGGGAGGGTCCTACAATGAGCAGTTCTTC
clone size: -; J gene: TRBJ2-3; D gene: -; V gene: TRBV5-1; CDR3 protein: CASSLDSAGTDTQYF; CDR3 DNA: TGCGCCAGCAGCTTGGATAGCGCGGGCACAGATACGCAGTATTTT
clone size: -; J gene: TRBJ2-1; D gene: TRBD2; V gene: TRBV27; CDR3 protein: CASSLPLGGGASNEQFF; CDR3 DNA: TGTGCCAGCAGTTTACCTCTTGGCGGGGGGGCCTCCAATGAGCAGTTCTTC